The T cell receptor (beta chain) described here comes from a study of cytomegalovirus exposure and HLA in healthy donors. Study overall: One earlier analysis, a look at some 180 million T cells, found more than 100 million unique TCR beta sequences. Broader study findings: TCR beta sequences reportedly predicted the HLA-A and HLA-B alleles of most subjects accurately. TCR beta chain V- and J-gene trimming was linked, in a later analysis, to a missense variant in DCLRE1C. Common viral pathogens seemed, in a later analysis, to connect with several of the most significant clusters.

The PCR ran on 60 Vbeta and 13 Jbeta primers. Data came from immunoSEQ multiplex PCR; TCRdb stores just in-frame clones and leaves some out. The table lists more than 75,000 clones, around 76% of them singletons, with 6.2% in the top ten. In the case of this clone: Its cognate antigen is unknown.

The source material was PBMCs. The sequence derives from a woman between 50 and 59 years old in good health and CMV-seropositive.

This chain's CDR3 is CASSPGQGREKLFF. For the CDR3, the DNA is TGTGCCAGCAGCCCGGGACAGGGAAGGGAAAAACTGTTTTTT. The chain joins TRBV5-5 to TRBJ1-4, with 9 bases that match TRBD1. Germline CDR1 reads SGHKS; CDR2 reads YYEKEE (reference sequence). V lost 4 bases, J lost 8 bases, and 6 bases stayed unmatched. This CDR3 comprises 14 residues. The variable domain in full, with the rest retrieved from reference TRBV5-5 and TRBJ1-4, is DAGVTQSPTHLIKTRGQQVTLRCSPISGHKSVSWYQQVLGQGPQFIFQYYEKEERGRGNFPDRFSARQFPNYSSELNVNALLLGDSALYLCASSPGQGREKLFFGSGTQLSVL.